Listed here are 16 T cell receptor beta chains from one sample, sequenced in a study of metastatic and nonmetastatic thyroid tumors (dated by TCRdb to 2019 to 2021). The receptor library was made with PCR. Instrument used: Illumina HiSeq 4000. The public reads were quality trimmed at Q25 with fastp and then assembled into clones with MiXCR by TCRdb, keeping productive beta chains. The sample has approximately 6,000 clones on record, 30% to 35% of them singletons. The ten largest clones take up roughly a quarter of the sample. No treatment had been received by any patient before thyroid surgery. The sample taken for sequencing was adjacent normal tissue. Every receptor here comes from a male donor with papillary thyroid cancer or a benign thyroid nodule (not recorded which). Some clones in this sample may be carry-over from other donors' samples.

V is TRBV28 and J is TRBJ1-2; D is ambiguous. The CDR3 covers 12 residues. Germline values: CDR1 MDHEN, CDR2 SYDVKM. The V end was cut by 10 bases, the J end by 4 bases, with 13 bases between. The DNA for the CDR3 is TGTGCCACACTTCGGGATGTCTATGGCTACACCTTC. It is translated as CATLRDVYGYTF.

This clone occurred many times. This rearrangement joins TRBV6-1 to TRBJ1-4; the D gene is possibly TRBD1 (6 bases). The germline V and J ends were trimmed by 0 bases and 11 bases, with 7 bases remaining between them. Per the germline V gene, CDR1 is MNHNS and CDR2 is SASEGT. CDR3 length equals 12 residues. The chain's CDR3 is CASSEAGGKLFF. CDR3 DNA sequence: TGTGCCAGCAGTGAAGCAGGGGGGAAACTGTTTTTT.

This clone is medium-sized (0.01 to 0.1%) by share. The chain combines TRBV11-2 with TRBJ2-5, with D unclear. V dropped 2 bases and J dropped 4 bases, with 14 bases sitting between them. The CDR3 length is 15 residues. Germline V gives CDR1 SGHAT, CDR2 FQNNGV. CDR3 in DNA: TGTGCCAGCAGCTTACTCGGTAGCAAGCTAGAGACCCAGTACTTC. Its protein is CASSLLGSKLETQYF.

For this clone: Additional DNA sequences in this sample encode the identical CDR3. The J gene is TRBJ1-1, the V gene TRBV30, with D unresolved. Per the germline V gene, CDR1 is GTSNPN and CDR2 is SVGIG (reference sequence). Trimming removed 5 bases from V and 8 bases from J, with 21 bases in between. This CDR3 region has 14 residues. The DNA of the CDR3 is TGTGCCTGGGGTCGTGCAGAGAGGCTTCTGGAAGCTTTCTTT. It is translated as CAWGRAERLLEAFF.

Within the sample, this clone is medium-sized (0.01 to 0.1%). J is TRBJ2-6 and V is TRBV29-1, with D maybe TRBD1 (6 bases). Trimming cost V 6 bases and J 0 bases, with 15 bases left between them. The CDR3 has 16 residues. In germline, CDR1 is SQVTM, CDR2 ANQGSEA. The DNA of the CDR3 is TGCAGCGTGCTGCGGGCAGGGGACTCTGGGGCCAACGTCCTGACTTTC. This gives the protein CSVLRAGDSGANVLTF.

In this sample, this clone turned up a few times. The rearrangement links TRBV6-4 to TRBJ2-3; 8 bases map to TRBD2. This CDR3 region has 17 residues. Germline V gives CDR1 MRHNA, CDR2 SNTAGT. The V gene end was trimmed by 6 bases and the J gene end by 4 bases; junction bases not matched to a gene: 15. CDR3 DNA sequence: TGTGCCAGCAGCGCGCACCCTCCCGGGACTAGTCCAGATACGCAGTATTTT. Its translation is CASSAHPPGTSPDTQYF.

This clone was found a few times. This rearrangement joins TRBV27 to TRBJ2-7, with D possibly being TRBD1 or TRBD2 (5 bases each). Trimming took off 6 bases at V and 0 bases at J, with 9 bases between the two ends. The CDR3 contains 13 residues. Germline loops: CDR1 MNHEY, CDR2 SMNVEV (reference sequence). The CDR3: CASRRDGSYEQYF. CDR3 DNA: TGTGCCAGCAGAAGGGACGGCTCCTACGAGCAGTACTTC.

The chain combines TRBV20-1 with TRBJ2-7; D is uncertain. This CDR3 region has 11 residues. Germline V gene data show CDR1 as DFQATT and CDR2 as SNEGSKA (reference sequence). Trimming removed 3 bases from V and 2 bases from J, with 5 bases in between. The CDR3 DNA sequence: TGCAGTGCTAGGACAACCTACGAGCAGTACTTC. It translates to CSARTTYEQYF.

A few counts support this clone. The chain is built from TRBV11-3 and TRBJ2-2; 7 positions match TRBD1. The V gene end was trimmed by 10 bases and the J gene end by 4 bases; junction bases not matched to a gene: 12. The CDR3 extends over 15 amino acids. Germline CDR1 and CDR2: SGHNT and YENEEA. CDR3 residues: CAIRVGQETTGELFF. Written as DNA, the CDR3 is TGTGCCATCCGGGTTGGACAGGAGACCACCGGGGAGCTGTTTTTT.

This clone was counted ten times or more. The chain is built from TRBV12-3 or TRBV12-4 and TRBJ2-3; 9 bases align to TRBD2. The CDR3 is made up of 13 amino acids. The V gene end was trimmed by 11 bases and the J gene end by 0 bases; junction bases not matched to a gene: 3. CDR3 in amino acids: CASSGDSTDTQYF. The CDR3 DNA reads as TGTGCCTCTAGCGGGGATAGCACAGATACGCAGTATTTT.

This clone turned up a few times. CDR3 DNA sequence: TGTGCCAGCAGTAGGCAAAGCAATCAGCCCCAGCATTTT. Its protein is CASSRQSNQPQHF. The chain carries TRBV28 and TRBJ1-5; D is undetermined. Trimming removed 5 bases from V and 1 base from J, with 6 bases in between. The V gene's germline CDR1 is MDHEN and CDR2 SYDVKM. This CDR3 is 13 amino acids long.

The chain joins TRBV20-1 to TRBJ2-1; D might be TRBD2 (5 bases). This CDR3 is 15 amino acids long. The ends were cut back, 1 base at V and 0 bases at J, with 10 bases in the middle. Germline values: CDR1 DFQATT, CDR2 SNEGSKA (reference sequence). CDR3 residues: CSARAYGDSYNEQFF. The CDR3 DNA is TGCAGTGCTAGAGCCTACGGGGACTCCTACAATGAGCAGTTCTTC.

The chain uses TRBV18 and TRBJ2-2; D gene unclear. Per the germline V gene, CDR1 is KGHSH and CDR2 is LQKENI. Trimming took off 5 bases at V and 8 bases at J, with 9 bases between the two ends. The CDR3 sequence is 12 residues long. The CDR3 spells CASSTEVGELFF. CDR3 DNA sequence: TGTGCCAGCTCAACGGAAGTGGGGGAGCTGTTTTTT.

The V gene is TRBV6-6, the J gene TRBJ2-1; TRBD2 agrees at 15 bases. Looked up from germline, CDR1 is MNHNY and CDR2 is SVGAGI (reference sequence). CDR3 length: 17 residues. V lost 6 bases and J lost 7; bases outside the gene matches: 10. CDR3 DNA: TGTGCCAGCAGCTCGGGACTAGCGGGGGGCCGAGCAAATGAGCAGTTCTTC. Its protein is CASSSGLAGGRANEQFF.

This clone was detected only a few times. This rearrangement joins TRBV6-1 to TRBJ2-1; TRBD2 aligns across 8 bases. The CDR3 covers 15 residues. The ends lost 5 bases at V and 8 bases at J; junction bases unmatched: 11. From germline, CDR1 is MNHNS and CDR2 SASEGT. In nucleotides, the CDR3 is TGTGCCAGCAGTCCCGGACTAGCTTTAATCGATGAGCAGTTCTTC. Translation: CASSPGLALIDEQFF.

This clone was found many times. Other nucleotide sequences from this sample produce the same CDR3. This chain joins TRBV11-2 and TRBJ2-2, with 9 bases lining up with TRBD2. This CDR3 comprises 17 residues. The germline V gene encodes CDR1 SGHAT and CDR2 FQNNGV. V was clipped by 3 bases and J by 7 bases; unmatched bases: 12. In DNA form, the CDR3 reads TGTGCCAGCAGCTTCCGAGCGGTGCGGGGGGGGTGCGGGGAGCTGTTTTTT. It encodes CASSFRAVRGGCGELFF.